This paragraph reports one TCR beta chain. This entry comes from a study of T cells after yellow fever vaccination. The overall study: Low-cell-number fractions underwent preparation using SMART-Seq v4 Ultra Low Input.

Trimming cost V 2 bases and J 9 bases, with 14 bases left between them. This CDR3 region has 14 residues. CDR1 is SGHTA, CDR2 FQGTGA, per germline. TCRdb reprocessed the 5' RACE reads via MiXCR and lists one record per CDR3 protein. The table lists some 350,000 distinct CDR3 sequences, roughly 9.4% of them singletons, with more than 15% in the top ten. This material consisted of PBMCs, taken on the day of the first yellow fever vaccination. The rearrangement uses TRBV7-3 and TRBJ2-1; D is uncertain. This sequence was found in a man aged 18 to 35 who received the YFV17D yellow fever vaccine. The CDR3 loop is CASSLRSAISEQFF. The DNA for the CDR3 is TGTGCCAGCAGCTTACGGTCCGCGATTAGTGAGCAGTTCTTC.